Listed below are T cell receptor beta chains from one sample, sequenced in a study of T cells after yellow fever vaccination. MiXCR was run by TCRdb on the 5' RACE reads, yielding one entry per CDR3 protein. The sample consists of about 74,000 distinct CDR3 sequences, around 6.9% of them appearing once. Here the sequenced sample was CD8+ T cells sorted from PBMCs, taken 5 to 6 days after the first yellow fever vaccination. Source of these receptors: a man between 18 and 29 years old who received the YFV17D yellow fever vaccine. Both conserved end residues are part of each CDR3. Fields, in order: J gene, clone size, D gene, V gene, CDR3 protein, CDR3 DNA. A D gene is named only where the DNA matches it firmly. The size entry is marked missing in some rows and otherwise reads once, few, many or a size class.

>TRBJ2-5|many|-|TRBV12-3/TRBV12-4
CASSLQGGVETQYF
TGTGCCAGCAGTCTTCAAGGCGGGGTAGAGACCCAGTACTTC
>TRBJ1-1|-|-|TRBV6-5
CASSNTRPGVGTEAFF
TGTGCCAGCAGTAACACTAGGCCAGGGGTGGGCACTGAAGCTTTCTTT
>TRBJ1-5|few|-|TRBV7-9
CASSFGYDQPQHF
TGTGCCAGCAGCTTTGGGTACGATCAGCCCCAGCATTTT
>TRBJ2-1|-|TRBD2|TRBV7-6
CASSYLAGGLDEQFF
TGTGCCAGCAGCTACCTAGCGGGGGGACTCGATGAGCAGTTCTTC
>TRBJ1-1|few|-|TRBV7-9
CASTQTAEAFF
TGTGCCAGCACCCAGACAGCTGAAGCTTTCTTT
>TRBJ1-1|many|-|TRBV7-2
CASSLEVHTEAFF
TGTGCCAGCAGCTTGGAGGTGCACACTGAAGCTTTCTTT
>TRBJ2-7|many|-|TRBV4-3
CASSQGRGDYEQYF
TGCGCCAGCAGCCAAGGAAGGGGGGACTACGAGCAGTACTTC
>TRBJ1-2|many|-|TRBV12-3/TRBV12-4
CASSLVGGRYYGYTF
TGTGCCAGCAGTTTAGTGGGCGGGAGGTACTATGGCTACACCTTC
>TRBJ2-1|few|TRBD2|TRBV6-2/TRBV6-3
CASSYSGLAGAYNEQFF
TGTGCCAGCAGTTACTCGGGACTAGCGGGGGCCTACAATGAGCAGTTCTTC
>TRBJ2-5|many|-|TRBV12-3/TRBV12-4
CASSLLETQYF
TGTGCCAGCAGTTTGTTGGAGACCCAGTACTTC
>TRBJ2-2|many|-|TRBV7-3
CASSLSSRGTGELFF
TGTGCCAGCAGCTTAAGTAGTAGGGGGACCGGGGAGCTGTTTTTT